This TCR beta chain comes out of a study of T cell responses to AZD1222 COVID-19 vaccine. Study outcomes and limitations: The donors showed a predominance of white British ancestry and of females, with possible underestimation of clonal diversity.

Of note for this clone: What it binds is not known.

Only in-frame clones appear in the TCRdb table, and some are missing; sequencing was by immunoSEQ multiplex PCR. The sample consists of some 150,000 clones, around 90% of them appearing once. The germline V gene encodes CDR1 MNHEY and CDR2 SMNVEV (reference sequence). With 3 bases clipped from V and 9 bases from J, the junction kept 7 bases outside the gene matches. This CDR3 spans 14 amino acids. The sample here was peripheral blood, taken 28 days after the second dose of the MenACWY control vaccine. V usage is TRBV27 and J usage is TRBJ2-1; 8 bases line up with TRBD2. The TCR sequence derives from an adult who received the MenACWY meningococcal vaccine as a control. CDR3 residues: CASSFERGRSEQFF. CDR3 bases: TGTGCCAGCAGTTTCGAGCGGGGGCGGAGTGAGCAGTTCTTC.